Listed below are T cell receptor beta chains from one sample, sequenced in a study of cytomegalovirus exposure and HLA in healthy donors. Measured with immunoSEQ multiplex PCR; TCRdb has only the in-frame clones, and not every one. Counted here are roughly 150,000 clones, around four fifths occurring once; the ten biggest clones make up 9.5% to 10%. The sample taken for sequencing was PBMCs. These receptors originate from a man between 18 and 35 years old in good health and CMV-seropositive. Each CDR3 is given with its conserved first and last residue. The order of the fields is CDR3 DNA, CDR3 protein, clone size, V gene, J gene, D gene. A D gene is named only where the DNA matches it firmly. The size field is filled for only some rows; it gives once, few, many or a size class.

CDR3nt: TGTGCCAGCAGGGGACAGGGGGCGAATGGTCGGCCCCAGCATTTT
CDR3aa: CASRGQGANGRPQHF
abundance: NA
v_gene: TRBV6-1
j_gene: TRBJ1-5
d_gene: TRBD1

CDR3nt: TGTGCCAGCAGTGAGCCTGGGGCCGCTAACTATGGCTACACCTTC
CDR3aa: CASSEPGAANYGYTF
abundance: few
v_gene: TRBV6-1
j_gene: TRBJ1-2
d_gene: NA

CDR3nt: TGTGCCAGCAGCTTAGATCCGGGACAGGCGGGCCATAAAGCTTTCTTT
CDR3aa: CASSLDPGQAGHKAFF
abundance: NA
v_gene: TRBV11-2
j_gene: TRBJ1-1
d_gene: TRBD1

CDR3nt: TGCAGCGTTGAAGATACGACTAGCGAGGGGAACGAGCAGTACTTC
CDR3aa: CSVEDTTSEGNEQYF
abundance: NA
v_gene: TRBV29-1
j_gene: TRBJ2-7
d_gene: TRBD2

CDR3nt: TGTGCCAGCAGCTTGGAGGGGAATACGCAGTATTTT
CDR3aa: CASSLEGNTQYF
abundance: NA
v_gene: TRBV7-9
j_gene: TRBJ2-3
d_gene: NA

CDR3nt: TGTGCCAGCAGCATTACAGAAGATGGCTACACCTTC
CDR3aa: CASSITEDGYTF
abundance: NA
v_gene: TRBV7-9
j_gene: TRBJ1-2
d_gene: NA

CDR3nt: TGTGCCAGCAGCCTCATGAGGACAGGGACTGAAGCTTTCTTT
CDR3aa: CASSLMRTGTEAFF
abundance: NA
v_gene: TRBV7-9
j_gene: TRBJ1-1
d_gene: TRBD1

CDR3nt: TGTGCCAGCAGCTTGGGAGGACAGGGGAACACCGGGGAGCTGTTTTTT
CDR3aa: CASSLGGQGNTGELFF
abundance: NA
v_gene: TRBV11-2
j_gene: TRBJ2-2
d_gene: TRBD1

CDR3nt: TGTGCCAGCAGCCCCCGGGGTCTAGCGGATGAGCAGTTCTTC
CDR3aa: CASSPRGLADEQFF
abundance: NA
v_gene: TRBV7-2
j_gene: TRBJ2-1
d_gene: TRBD2

CDR3nt: TGTGCCAGCACCCCTGAGAGGGGAGGTCAGCCCCAGCATTTT
CDR3aa: CASTPERGGQPQHF
abundance: NA
v_gene: TRBV6-1
j_gene: TRBJ1-5
d_gene: NA

CDR3nt: TGTGCCAGCAGGATACGACAGGCCCTCTCCTACGAGCAGTACTTC
CDR3aa: CASRIRQALSYEQYF
abundance: NA
v_gene: TRBV27
j_gene: TRBJ2-7
d_gene: NA

CDR3nt: TGTGCCAGCAGTTTATCTAGCGGGTACGAGCAGTACTTC
CDR3aa: CASSLSSGYEQYF
abundance: once
v_gene: TRBV27
j_gene: TRBJ2-7
d_gene: TRBD2

CDR3nt: TGTGCAAGTCGCTTAGAAGCGTTGGGTCCGGCTAGAGATGGCTACACCTTC
CDR3aa: CASRLEALGPARDGYTF
abundance: few
v_gene: TRBV12-2
j_gene: TRBJ1-2
d_gene: NA

CDR3nt: TGCGCCAGCAGAATCGGGCAGGGTCTCTCTCTCGAGCAGTACTTC
CDR3aa: CASRIGQGLSLEQYF
abundance: NA
v_gene: TRBV5-1
j_gene: TRBJ2-7
d_gene: NA

CDR3nt: TGTGCCACCAGCTTTTGGGGAGGTACCGGGGAGCTGTTTTTT
CDR3aa: CATSFWGGTGELFF
abundance: NA
v_gene: TRBV15
j_gene: TRBJ2-2
d_gene: NA

CDR3nt: TGTGCCAGCAGTTCCTACACAGATACGCAGTATTTT
CDR3aa: CASSSYTDTQYF
abundance: NA
v_gene: TRBV27
j_gene: TRBJ2-3
d_gene: NA

CDR3nt: TGTGCCAGCAGCCAAGATCCCGGGAGGGGGAACACAGATACGCAGTATTTT
CDR3aa: CASSQDPGRGNTDTQYF
abundance: once
v_gene: TRBV4-2
j_gene: TRBJ2-3
d_gene: TRBD2